The 13 T cell receptor beta chains below all came from one sample that was sequenced in a study of T cells after yellow fever vaccination (dated by TCRdb to about 2019). Preparation of the library involved 5' RACE. Sequencing instrument: Illumina NovaSeq 6000. TCRdb reanalyzed the raw reads on its own, using fastp at Q25 for trimming and MiXCR for clone calling, and kept in-frame beta chains. Rows are unified per CDR3 protein, each entry keeping the most common DNA and genes. Across this sample there are 350,000 to 550,000 distinct CDR3 sequences, with around 20% seen only once. The top ten clonotypes cover 15% to 20% of the sample. The treatment or condition label for this specimen denotes: live attenuated yellow fever vaccine strain. The starting material was PBMCs, obtained before the yellow fever booster vaccination. The source of these receptors is a man between 18 and 29 years old who received the YFV17D yellow fever vaccine.

The V and J genes are TRBV7-9 and TRBJ1-2, with 8 bases matching TRBD1. This CDR3 comprises 16 residues. V lost 5 bases, J lost 7 bases, and 15 bases stayed unmatched. Looked up from germline, CDR1 is SEHNR and CDR2 is FQNEAQ (reference sequence). CDR3 sequence reads: CASSRGETGAAGGYTF. In DNA form, the CDR3 reads TGTGCCAGCAGCCGGGGAGAGACAGGGGCCGCGGGTGGCTACACCTTC.

V is TRBV6-2 or TRBV6-3 and J is TRBJ2-1; TRBD2 aligns across 11 bases. Looked up from germline, CDR1 is MNHEY and CDR2 is SVGEGT. CDR3 length: 13 residues. The J segment lost 16 bases and the V segment lost 6 bases, leaving 11 bases of the junction unmatched. This CDR3 is CASRVAGGPGDFF. The CDR3 coding sequence is TGTGCCAGCAGGGTAGCGGGGGGGCCAGGAGATTTCTTC.

The sample holds one count of this clonotype. The chain combines TRBV4-1 with TRBJ1-2; D gene uncertain. V was pared by 0 bases and J by 0 bases, with 11 bases between. Germline CDR1 is MGHRA and CDR2 is YSYEKL. The CDR3 runs to 16 residues. CDR3 nucleotide sequence: TGCGCCAGCAGCCAAGAGGCAGAGGGTTCTAACTATGGCTACACCTTC. Protein sequence: CASSQEAEGSNYGYTF.

There are a few counts of this clonotype. The chain recombines TRBV4-3 with TRBJ2-7; possibly TRBD1 for D (5 bases). CDR3 size: 14 residues. V was shortened by 3 bases and J by 0 bases, with 9 bases between the two germline ends. Germline assignment: CDR1 LGHNA and CDR2 YSLEER. The CDR3 coding sequence is TGCGCCAGCAGCCAGGACACATACTCCTACGAGCAGTACTTC. Translated, it gives CASSQDTYSYEQYF.

The chain has TRBV7-9 and TRBJ2-7; D not resolved. Deletions cut 4 bases from V and 3 bases from J, with 4 bases between. The germline V gene has CDR1 SEHNR and CDR2 FQNEAQ (reference sequence). This CDR3 region has 11 residues. CDR3 sequence: CASSWHYEQYF. The CDR3 DNA is TGTGCCAGCAGCTGGCACTACGAGCAGTACTTC.

This clonotype came up a few times. This rearrangement joins TRBV20-1 to TRBJ2-7, with 9 bases identical to TRBD1. CDR1 DFQATT and CDR2 SNEGSKA come from the germline V gene (reference sequence). V was clipped by 7 bases and J by 1 base; unmatched bases: 14. The CDR3 is 16 amino acids. The CDR3 nucleotides read TGCAGTGGGACGGAGGGGACAGGGTTTAGGTCCTACGAGCAGTACTTC. It yields the protein CSGTEGTGFRSYEQYF.

This chain's CDR3 is CASSSRALDTQYF. The DNA for the CDR3 is TGTGCCAGTAGCAGTAGGGCTTTAGATACGCAGTATTTT. The chain uses TRBV19 and TRBJ2-3, with D unresolved. The CDR3 runs 13 residues. V dropped 6 bases and J dropped 5 bases, with 12 bases sitting between them. CDR1 and CDR2 from the germline V gene are LNHDA and SQIVND (reference sequence).

The chain employs TRBV7-9 and TRBJ2-6, with a tentative D call TRBD2 (6 bases). In germline, CDR1 is SEHNR, CDR2 FQNEAQ (reference sequence). Trimming pared 4 bases from V and 0 bases from J, leaving 16 bases between. This CDR3 has 18 residues. CDR3 in amino acids: CASSSEGGEFSGANVLTF. In nucleotides, the CDR3 is TGTGCCAGCAGCTCCGAGGGAGGCGAGTTCTCTGGGGCCAACGTCCTGACTTTC.

This clonotype was counted many times. This chain links TRBV15 with TRBJ2-3; weak D call: TRBD2 (7 bases). The germline V gene encodes CDR1 LNHNV and CDR2 YYDKDF (reference sequence). This CDR3 has 18 residues. V was shortened by 1 base and J by 1 base, with 18 bases between the two germline ends. This CDR3 reads CATSRVRGAPDGTDTQYF. DNA for the CDR3: TGTGCCACCAGCAGAGTACGGGGGGCGCCGGACGGCACAGATACGCAGTATTTT.

V usage is TRBV5-1 and J usage is TRBJ2-1, with 8 bases matching TRBD1. The germline V gene has CDR1 SGHRS and CDR2 YFSETQ. Unmatched junction bases numbered 7, after V lost 4 bases and J lost 13 bases. There are 12 residues in the CDR3. Here the CDR3 DNA reads TGCGCCAGCAGCGCACAGGGGGAACAACAGTTCTTC. This encodes CASSAQGEQQFF.

J is TRBJ2-3 and V is TRBV27, with D uncertain. Germline values: CDR1 MNHEY, CDR2 SMNVEV (reference sequence). With 6 bases removed from V and 6 bases from J, the gap between germline ends came to 13 bases. CDR3 size: 13 residues. CDR3 in DNA: TGTGCCAGCAGGGATCTGGACGGGGATACGCAGTATTTT. Translation: CASRDLDGDTQYF.

The chain has TRBV12-3 or TRBV12-4 and TRBJ2-5; D may be TRBD1 or TRBD2 (5 bases each). V was pared by 6 bases and J by 0 bases, with 11 bases between. The CDR3 consists of 14 residues. The CDR3 nucleotides read TGTGCCAGCAGCACCAGGGACCACCAAGAGACCCAGTACTTC. The encoded protein is CASSTRDHQETQYF.

This chain links TRBV19 with TRBJ1-1; D is undetermined. The germline V gene encodes CDR1 LNHDA and CDR2 SQIVND (reference sequence). Deletions cut 2 bases from V and 7 bases from J, with 8 bases between. The CDR3 length is 12 residues. The DNA of the CDR3 is TGTGCCAGTAGTATACGAGGCGTTGAAGCTTTCTTT. Translation gives CASSIRGVEAFF.